Sequencing of this T cell receptor beta chain was carried out in a study of blood T cell repertoires in COVID-19. Overall study: COVID-19 samples, acute and convalescent, were from the United States, Italy and Spain. T cells, B-cell-depleted T cells, or PBMCs provided the cDNA or gDNA that served as material.

As handled by the study authors: Reference gene primers were amplified, and this amplification served to estimate nucleated cell counts. Assay: immunoSEQ multiplex PCR; the TCRdb copy retains only in-frame clones and omits some. From that table come the V and J calls and clone size; the DNA was used to work out D and trimming. Altogether fewer than 350,000 clones are present, approximately 90% being singletons, with the ten largest covering nearly 7%. The germline gives CDR1 MGHRA, CDR2 YSYEKL. This CDR3 is 15 amino acids long. Trimming stripped 0 bases from V and 8 bases from J, with 13 bases between. During active infection, Seattle patients enrolled and were then monitored through disease.

The genes are TRBV4-1 and TRBJ1-4; a weak D match, TRBD1 (5 bases). The sample was peripheral blood. The clonotype originates from a woman aged 25 to 45 with COVID-19, enrolled during active disease. Here the CDR3 DNA reads TGCGCCAGCAGCCAAGAAAGGGCAGGGTACGAAAAACTGTTTTTT. It is translated as CASSQERAGYEKLFF.